This is a list of T cell receptor beta chains from one sample in a study of Ad26.COV2.S vaccination and SARS-CoV-2 variants. Only in-frame clones appear in the TCRdb table, and some are missing; sequencing was by immunoSEQ multiplex PCR. The sample yields fewer than 600,000 clones, 89% seen once. The sequencing here drew on peripheral blood, taken in a trial of Ad26.COV2.S vaccine versus placebo. The receptors shown here come from a person between 18 and 59 years old who received the Ad26.COV2.S COVID-19 vaccine or a placebo. Each CDR3 is given with its conserved first and last residue. Each record gives: D gene, clone size, J gene, V gene, CDR3 DNA, CDR3 protein. The D gene is left open where the match is weak. A row's size may be missing; if present it is once, few, many or a size class.

d_gene: TRBD2
abundance: .
j_gene: TRBJ2-7
v_gene: TRBV27
CDR3nt: TGTGCCAGCAGTCGAATCGGACTAGCGGACTACGAGCAGTACTTC
CDR3aa: CASSRIGLADYEQYF

d_gene: .
abundance: .
j_gene: TRBJ1-1
v_gene: TRBV2
CDR3nt: TGTGCCAGCAGTGAAGTGAACACTGAAGCTTTCTTT
CDR3aa: CASSEVNTEAFF

d_gene: .
abundance: .
j_gene: TRBJ2-7
v_gene: TRBV7-9
CDR3nt: TGTGCCAGCAGCTTACGTACTTCTCAAAGTGGCGAGCAGTACTTC
CDR3aa: CASSLRTSQSGEQYF

d_gene: TRBD2
abundance: .
j_gene: TRBJ2-7
v_gene: TRBV24-1
CDR3nt: TGTGCCACCCCTCGGGAGGGCGGGGGGGATTCCTACGAGCAGTACTTC
CDR3aa: CATPREGGGDSYEQYF

d_gene: .
abundance: .
j_gene: TRBJ2-1
v_gene: TRBV28
CDR3nt: TGTGCCAGCAGATCCTACGGTCGACAGAGAATCAATGAGCAGTTCTTC
CDR3aa: CASRSYGRQRINEQFF

d_gene: .
abundance: .
j_gene: TRBJ1-1
v_gene: TRBV7-9
CDR3nt: TGTGCCAGCAGCTCTTCTGGGCGGATGAACACTGAAGCTTTCTTT
CDR3aa: CASSSSGRMNTEAFF

d_gene: TRBD2
abundance: .
j_gene: TRBJ2-7
v_gene: TRBV19
CDR3nt: TGTGCCAGTAGACAAACTAGCGGGGGATTCCTATACGAGCAGTACTTC
CDR3aa: CASRQTSGGFLYEQYF

d_gene: .
abundance: .
j_gene: TRBJ2-5
v_gene: TRBV5-8
CDR3nt: TGTGCCAGCAGCTTGGGACAGACGAAAGAGACCCAGTACTTC
CDR3aa: CASSLGQTKETQYF

d_gene: TRBD1
abundance: .
j_gene: TRBJ1-4
v_gene: TRBV10-3
CDR3nt: TGTGCCATCAGTGAGTCGGCAGGGGGCCGTGAAAAACTGTTTTTT
CDR3aa: CAISESAGGREKLFF

d_gene: .
abundance: few
j_gene: TRBJ1-6
v_gene: TRBV7-9
CDR3nt: TGTGCCAGCAGCTTAGAACAGGGCGGGTTTTCACCCCTCCACTTT
CDR3aa: CASSLEQGGFSPLHF

d_gene: TRBD1
abundance: .
j_gene: TRBJ1-4
v_gene: TRBV5-1
CDR3nt: TGCGCCAGCAGCTCTGGACAGGCGCCGAATGAAAAACTGTTTTTT
CDR3aa: CASSSGQAPNEKLFF

d_gene: TRBD1
abundance: .
j_gene: TRBJ1-4
v_gene: TRBV24-1
CDR3nt: TGTGCCACCAGTGATCGAAGGACAGGGGGAGATAATGAAAAACTGTTTTTT
CDR3aa: CATSDRRTGGDNEKLFF

d_gene: .
abundance: .
j_gene: TRBJ1-1
v_gene: TRBV18
CDR3nt: TGTGCCAGCTCACCAAGGGCAGGGATGAACACTGAAGCTTTCTTT
CDR3aa: CASSPRAGMNTEAFF

d_gene: .
abundance: .
j_gene: TRBJ2-5
v_gene: TRBV2
CDR3nt: TGTGCCAGCCGATACCAAGAGACCCAGTACTTC
CDR3aa: CASRYQETQYF

d_gene: TRBD1
abundance: .
j_gene: TRBJ1-1
v_gene: TRBV4-3
CDR3nt: TGCGCCAGCAGCCAGGGACAGATGAACACTGAAGCTTTCTTT
CDR3aa: CASSQGQMNTEAFF

d_gene: TRBD2
abundance: .
j_gene: TRBJ2-1
v_gene: TRBV5-1
CDR3nt: TGCGCCAGCAGCTTGACACTAGCGGGAGTAGGAAATGAGCAGTTCTTC
CDR3aa: CASSLTLAGVGNEQFF

d_gene: .
abundance: .
j_gene: TRBJ1-3
v_gene: TRBV7-9
CDR3nt: TGTGCCAGCAGCTTTGGAAACTCTGGAAACACCATATATTTT
CDR3aa: CASSFGNSGNTIYF

d_gene: .
abundance: .
j_gene: TRBJ1-1
v_gene: TRBV6-6
CDR3nt: TGTGCCAGCAGCCCCTCCCGCCTGCCTGAAGCTTTCTTT
CDR3aa: CASSPSRLPEAFF

d_gene: .
abundance: once
j_gene: TRBJ2-2
v_gene: TRBV3-1/TRBV3-2
CDR3nt: TGTGCCAGCAGCCGGACAGCCGGGGAGCTGTTTTTT
CDR3aa: CASSRTAGELFF

d_gene: .
abundance: .
j_gene: TRBJ1-5
v_gene: TRBV28
CDR3nt: TGTGCCAGCAGAGACGGACAGAGTCAGCCCCAGCATTTT
CDR3aa: CASRDGQSQPQHF

d_gene: .
abundance: .
j_gene: TRBJ2-1
v_gene: TRBV11-2
CDR3nt: TGTGCCAGCAGCTTAGTACTTGGTGAGCAGTTCTTC
CDR3aa: CASSLVLGEQFF

d_gene: .
abundance: .
j_gene: TRBJ1-5
v_gene: TRBV7-8
CDR3nt: TGTGCCAGCAGCCATAAACAGGGATATAGCAATCAGCCCCAGCATTTT
CDR3aa: CASSHKQGYSNQPQHF

d_gene: .
abundance: .
j_gene: TRBJ1-1
v_gene: TRBV6-2/TRBV6-3
CDR3nt: TGTGCCAGCAGTACCCCCGACACGGGCACTGAAGCTTTCTTT
CDR3aa: CASSTPDTGTEAFF

d_gene: .
abundance: .
j_gene: TRBJ1-4
v_gene: TRBV6-5
CDR3nt: TGTGCCAGCAGTTACTCCGGGACGGATGAAAAACTGTTTTTT
CDR3aa: CASSYSGTDEKLFF

d_gene: .
abundance: .
j_gene: TRBJ1-4
v_gene: TRBV3-1/TRBV3-2
CDR3nt: TGTGCCAGCAGCAGCGGGACATCGGGTGAAAAACTGTTTTTT
CDR3aa: CASSSGTSGEKLFF